The present T cell receptor (beta chain) was sequenced within a study of T-cell reconstitution after alpha-beta-depleted transplantation in children. In its sample, this clonotype was seen a few times. Its target is not known. Trimming removed 0 bases from V and 7 bases from J; junction bases left unmatched: 7. Germline CDR1 reads SGHNT; CDR2 reads YYREEE (reference sequence). CDR3 size: 17 residues. Study-wide findings and caveats: Surviving recipient T cells and thymic progenitors produced the high day-60 TCRbeta diversity seen in some patients. About two months after transplant, alpha-beta T cells reportedly came from several hundred expanded graft clones. The authors attributed T-cell counts and diversity one year after transplant mostly to newly produced T cells.

Construction of the TCRbeta library involved unique molecular identifiers. TCRdb re-called the PCR reads through MiXCR, storing one row per CDR3 protein. The table has over 450,000 distinct CDR3 sequences, under 12% seen once. The sequence was obtained from a child aged 2 to 15 with inherited bone marrow failure, due to receive a stem cell transplant. The chain uses TRBV5-4 and TRBJ2-1; 13 positions match TRBD2. The material sequenced was PBMCs, taken before TCRalphabeta/CD19-depleted stem cell transplant. CDR3 coding DNA: TGTGCCAGCAGCTTGGCCTGGACTAGCGGGAGCGAGAATGAGCAGTTCTTC. Translated, it gives CASSLAWTSGSENEQFF. Full variable domain (missing parts from reference TRBV5-4 and TRBJ2-1): ETGVTQSPTHLIKTRGQQVTLRCSSQSGHNTVSWYQQALGQGPQFIFQYYREEENGRGNFPPRFSGLQFPNYSSELNVNALELDDSALYLCASSLAWTSGSENEQFFGPGTRLTVL.